This entry lists 10 T cell receptor beta chains sequenced from one sample in a study of OX40 agonist ivuxolimab in advanced cancers. TCRdb's copy holds only in-frame clones and misses some; the assay was immunoSEQ multiplex PCR. The data hold about 27,000 clones, with around 81% observed a single time. Sequences were derived from CD4+ or CD8+ T cells sorted from blood, sampled in a trial of the OX40 agonist ivuxolimab. The source is an adult with an advanced solid tumor such as melanoma, head and neck, liver or kidney cancer.

The chain is built from TRBV5-1 and TRBJ1-2; possible D gene TRBD1, 5 bases. Germline assignment: CDR1 SGHRS and CDR2 YFSETQ. Trimming left V 5 bases short and J 6 bases short, with 20 bases between. This CDR3 is built from 15 residues. CDR3 residues: CASRVNPRTDNGYTF. The CDR3 DNA reads as TGCGCCAGCAGGGTTAATCCACGAACGGACAATGGCTACACCTTC.

As for this clone: The same CDR3 is also encoded by other DNA sequences in this sample. The CDR3 protein is CASSSGTGAYEQYF. CDR3 nucleotide sequence: TGTGCCAGCAGCTCCGGGACAGGGGCCTACGAGCAGTACTTC. The chain combines TRBV9 with TRBJ2-7; 10 nucleotides line up with TRBD1. Germline trimming cut 4 bases from V and 2 bases from J; bases unmatched to any gene: 3. The germline V gene encodes CDR1 SGDLS and CDR2 YYNGEE. The CDR3 contains 14 residues. The full variable domain, its missing parts supplied by reference TRBV9 and TRBJ2-7, is DSGVTQTPKHLITATGQRVTLRCSPRSGDLSVYWYQQSLDQGLQFLIQYYNGEERAKGNILERFSAQQFPDLHSELNLSSLELGDSALYFCASSSGTGAYEQYFGPGTRLTVT.

This clone was counted a few times. The V gene is TRBV5-1, the J gene TRBJ1-2; D gene ambiguous. This CDR3 has 15 amino acids. The germline V gene has CDR1 SGHRS and CDR2 YFSETQ. Trimming took 0 bases from V and 1 from J, leaving 10 bases between them. CDR3 sequence (DNA): TGCGCCAGCAGCTTGGCCCTGAACCATAACTATGGCTACACCTTC. Encoded protein: CASSLALNHNYGYTF.

The chain combines TRBV28 with TRBJ2-3; 7 bases agree with TRBD2. V shed 6 bases, J shed 0 bases, and the junction held 9 bases outside the gene matches. CDR1 MDHEN and CDR2 SYDVKM come from the germline V gene. The CDR3 consists of 16 residues. CDR3 in amino acids: CASSDPLARSTDTQYF. CDR3 sequence (DNA): TGTGCCAGCAGCGACCCACTAGCGCGTAGCACAGATACGCAGTATTTT.

The CDR3, as DNA: TGTGCCAGCAGTGAGCCTAGCGGGAGAGGGGGTACGCAGTATTTT. It translates to CASSEPSGRGGTQYF. The chain recombines TRBV6-1 with TRBJ2-3; 10 positions agree with TRBD2. Per germline, CDR1 MNHNS and CDR2 SASEGT. The CDR3 has 15 amino acids. Unmatched junction bases numbered 8, after V lost 3 bases and J lost 8 bases.

The chain employs TRBV11-1 and TRBJ2-7, with 9 bases matching TRBD2. Germline loops: CDR1 SGHAT, CDR2 FQDESV (reference sequence). Unmatched junction bases numbered 2, after V lost 1 base and J lost 7 bases. CDR3 length: 13 amino acids. CDR3 bases: TGTGCCAGCAGCTTAGTAACTAGCGGGGAGCAGTACTTC. It encodes CASSLVTSGEQYF.

The V and J genes are TRBV5-5 and TRBJ2-7; 10 bases match TRBD2. J was trimmed by 3 bases and V by 9 bases; bases with no gene match: 6. Germline lookup yields CDR1 SGHKS and CDR2 YYEKEE (reference sequence). The CDR3 runs 13 residues. The CDR3 here is CATGTSEYYEQYF. DNA for the CDR3: TGTGCCACCGGGACTAGCGAGTACTACGAGCAGTACTTC.

V usage is TRBV4-1 and J usage is TRBJ1-2, with D perhaps matching TRBD1 (5 bases). CDR1 is MGHRA and CDR2 is YSYEKL in the germline V gene. This CDR3 comprises 15 residues. Deletions cut 1 base from V and 6 bases from J, with 15 bases between. The CDR3 coding sequence is TGCGCCAGCAGCCAAGGGGCACCGGGACCCAATGGCTACACCTTC. It is translated as CASSQGAPGPNGYTF.

A note on this clone: The junction departs from the called germline gene at one end, perhaps through a read error. CDR3 coding DNA: TGTGCCAGCAGCCTAGAGGCGGGGGACAATCAGCCCCAGCATTTT. It specifies CASSLEAGDNQPQHF. The chain is built from TRBV11-2 and TRBJ1-5; a weak D match, TRBD1 (5 bases). This CDR3 has 15 residues. Looked up from germline, CDR1 is SGHAT and CDR2 is FQNNGV. Drawing the rest from reference TRBV11-2 and TRBJ1-5, the complete variable domain is EAGVAQSPRYKIIEKRQSVAFWCNPISGHATLYWYQQILGQGPKLLIQFQNNGVVDDSQLPKDRFSAERLKGVDSTLKIQPAKLEDSAVYLCASSLEAGDNQPQHFGDGTRLSIL.

The chain employs TRBV19 and TRBJ1-2; possible D gene TRBD1, 5 bases. This CDR3 is 15 amino acids long. V was cut by 5 bases and J by 0 bases, with 13 bases left in between. Per the germline V gene, CDR1 is LNHDA and CDR2 is SQIVND (reference sequence). The CDR3 reads CASSRSRDSNYGYTF. The CDR3 coding sequence is TGTGCCAGTAGTCGCAGCAGGGACTCTAACTATGGCTACACCTTC.